This T cell receptor (beta chain) is drawn from a study of human T cells and chemical hapten exposure. The time point here: patch test 1, 2 weeks after DPC sensitization. Treatment described: therapeutic diphenylcyclopropenone sensitization with weekly scalp DPC. MiXCR, applied by TCRdb to the RACE reads, yields one record per CDR3 protein. The sample records approximately 73,000 distinct CDR3 sequences, 9% to 12% being singletons. Trimming cost V 0 bases and J 8 bases; bases outside gene matches: 2. This CDR3 has 13 residues. Germline lookup yields CDR1 MNHEY and CDR2 SVGAGI. The table lists this clonotype with many counts.

The specimen comprised whole blood, sampled in connection with sensitization to the hapten diphenylcyclopropenone (DPC). This chain links TRBV6-5 with TRBJ2-3, with 7 bases aligning to TRBD2. The clonotype comes from a woman in her 50s with alopecia areata. Some clones in this sample may be carry-over from other donors' samples. CDR3 region: CASSYSIAGTQYF. CDR3 nucleotide sequence: TGTGCCAGCAGTTACTCGATAGCGGGTACGCAGTATTTT.